A single sample gave rise to the 19 T cell receptor beta chains below, sequenced in a study of vaccination and CD4 T cells after COVID-19. Antigen specificity for these receptors is unknown. Sample treatment: roughly 10-day PBMC culture with coronavirus spike peptide pools or control peptides (ViraFEST assay). Sequenced with the Oncomine TCR Beta short-read assay was DNA taken from cultured CD4+ T cells. A single record per CDR3 protein comes from TCRdb applying MiXCR to the PCR reads. The sample includes around 22,000 distinct CDR3 sequences, 32% of them seen just once. The sample consisted of cultured CD4+ T cells from blood. These receptors all stem from a human donor with COVID-19.

The rearrangement joins TRBV5-4 to TRBJ2-4; D is unresolved. This CDR3 is 14 amino acids long. Deletions cut 1 base from V and 6 bases from J, with 11 bases between. The germline V gene has CDR1 SGHNT and CDR2 YYREEE (reference sequence). The CDR3 DNA follows: TGTGCCAGCAGCTTGCCTACGGGCCCAAACATTCAGTACTTC. Amino acids: CASSLPTGPNIQYF.

This clonotype was seen more than once but under ten times. The genes are TRBV20-1 and TRBJ1-2; 8 bases align to TRBD1. The CDR3 loop spans 15 amino acids. Germline CDR1 DFQATT, CDR2 SNEGSKA (reference sequence). Germline trimming cut 2 bases from V and 7 bases from J; bases unmatched to any gene: 12. Here the CDR3 DNA reads TGCAGTGCTAGACCTCCAGGGGGCCCCGGACGTGGCTACACCTTC. Protein sequence: CSARPPGGPGRGYTF.

The chain links TRBV20-1 to TRBJ2-3, with TRBD2 matching over 7 bases. Germline V gene lookup returns CDR1 DFQATT and CDR2 SNEGSKA (reference sequence). This CDR3 is built from 14 residues. V was pared by 2 bases and J by 2 bases, with 4 bases of the junction left unmatched. CDR3 sequence: CSARRREPTDTQYF. The CDR3 nucleotides read TGCAGTGCTAGACGGCGGGAGCCCACAGATACGCAGTATTTT.

Here the CDR3 DNA reads TGTGCCAGCAGTCCTGACAGTGAAAAACTGTTTTTT. Amino acids: CASSPDSEKLFF. V gene TRBV12-3 or TRBV12-4 combines with J gene TRBJ1-4; perhaps TRBD1 as D (5 bases). The V end lost 5 bases, the J end lost 7 bases, and 8 bases lay between the germline ends. This CDR3 has 12 amino acids.

The chain employs TRBV20-1 and TRBJ2-7; 10 bases match TRBD1. Germline-derived CDR1 and CDR2 are DFQATT and SNEGSKA (reference sequence). The junction had 6 bases not matched to a gene; V was cut back by 3 bases and J by 4 bases. This CDR3 is 14 amino acids long. CDR3 nucleotides: TGCAGTGCTAGGACCCCGGGACAGGGGTACGAGCAGTACTTC. This sequence encodes CSARTPGQGYEQYF.

CDR3 sequence reads: CSVERDTDSGANVLTF. CDR3 nucleotide sequence: TGCAGCGTTGAACGGGACACAGACTCTGGGGCCAACGTCCTGACTTTC. The V gene is TRBV29-1, the J gene TRBJ2-6, with D perhaps TRBD1 (6 bases). Trimming took off 2 bases at V and 0 bases at J, with 11 bases between the two ends. Germline CDR1 SQVTM, CDR2 ANQGSEA. The CDR3 totals 16 residues.

This clonotype was counted between two and nine times. V gene TRBV12-3 or TRBV12-4 combines with J gene TRBJ1-1; a weak D match, TRBD1 (6 bases). The CDR3 runs 15 residues. V lost 6 bases to trimming and J lost 6 bases, with 20 bases between them. CDR3 bases: TGTGCCAGCAGGGAACAGGGTCTCCCGACCGCTGAAGCTTTCTTT. Amino acids: CASREQGLPTAEAFF.

J is TRBJ1-5 and V is TRBV12-3 or TRBV12-4; tentatively, D is TRBD1 (6 bases). V dropped 1 base and J dropped 3 bases, with 7 bases sitting between them. CDR3 length: 14 residues. CDR3 sequence reads: CASSLVGANQPQHF. CDR3 sequence (DNA): TGTGCCAGCAGTTTAGTGGGGGCCAATCAGCCCCAGCATTTT.

The genes are TRBV2 and TRBJ1-5; D uncertain. V was clipped by 5 bases and J by 6 bases, with 5 bases between them. CDR3 size: 11 residues. Looked up from germline, CDR1 is SNHLY and CDR2 is FYNNEI. CDR3 DNA sequence: TGTGCCAGCAGTAGGAGTCAGCCCCAGCATTTT. Translated: CASSRSQPQHF.

V is TRBV7-9 and J is TRBJ2-3; weak D call: TRBD1 (5 bases). V lost 10 bases to trimming and J lost 1 base, with 21 bases between them. Per germline, CDR1 SEHNR and CDR2 FQNEAQ (reference sequence). The CDR3 has 16 amino acids. The CDR3 region is CANRSGRREGTDTQYF. DNA for the CDR3: TGTGCCAACCGGTCAGGGCGAAGGGAAGGCACAGATACGCAGTATTTT.

This clonotype was observed a handful of times. This chain connects TRBV25-1 to TRBJ2-2; tentative D call: TRBD2 (6 bases). Germline V gene data show CDR1 as MGHDK and CDR2 as SYGVNS. This CDR3 comprises 16 residues. Trimming stripped 4 bases from V and 6 bases from J, with 18 bases between. CDR3 protein: CASSGAEGKDAGELFF. The CDR3 DNA follows: TGTGCCAGCAGTGGGGCGGAGGGCAAGGACGCCGGGGAGCTGTTTTTT.

In DNA, the CDR3 is TGTGCCAGCAGCCCGGCCCGGGGGAGGACAGATACGCAGTATTTT. It encodes CASSPARGRTDTQYF. J is TRBJ2-3 and V is TRBV7-2; D may be TRBD2 (6 bases). CDR3 length equals 15 residues. Trimming left V 5 bases short and J 3 bases short, with 15 bases between. CDR1 and CDR2 (germline): SGHTA, FQGNSA.

This clonotype occurred a few times. V and J are TRBV20-1 and TRBJ1-1, with D unclear. Germline loops: CDR1 DFQATT, CDR2 SNEGSKA (reference sequence). The V gene lost 6 bases and the J gene lost 3 bases, with 8 bases spanning the gap. The CDR3 extends over 11 amino acids. The CDR3 protein is CSARTDTEAFF. DNA for the CDR3: TGCAGTGCCCGGACCGACACTGAAGCTTTCTTT.

The chain joins TRBV3-1 to TRBJ2-7; D might be TRBD1 (6 bases). The germline V gene has CDR1 LGHDT and CDR2 YNNKEL (reference sequence). This CDR3 region has 14 residues. V was pared by 5 bases and J by 3 bases, with 14 bases between. The CDR3: CASSSSDRDYEQYF. The CDR3, as DNA: TGTGCCAGCAGCTCATCGGACAGAGACTACGAGCAGTACTTC.

The chain combines TRBV12-3 or TRBV12-4 with TRBJ1-1; D is possibly TRBD1 (5 bases). The CDR3 has 13 amino acids. The V end lost 5 bases, the J end lost 3 bases, and 10 bases lay between the germline ends. This chain's CDR3 is CASSPRGDTEAFF. CDR3 coding DNA: TGTGCCAGCAGTCCTCGGGGGGACACTGAAGCTTTCTTT.

The chain has TRBV7-2 and TRBJ1-2, with 7 bases that match TRBD1. After removal of 0 bases from V and 4 bases from J, the junction contained 5 bases not matched to a gene. The CDR3 has 15 amino acids. The V gene's germline CDR1 is SGHTA and CDR2 FQGNSA. DNA for the CDR3: TGTGCCAGCAGCTTAGCGTTCCAGGGGGGCTATGGCTACACCTTC. This gives the protein CASSLAFQGGYGYTF.

The chain links TRBV20-1 to TRBJ1-1; D unclear. With 0 bases removed from V and 5 bases from J, the gap between germline ends came to 13 bases. This CDR3 has 14 residues. Per the germline V gene, CDR1 is DFQATT and CDR2 is SNEGSKA (reference sequence). CDR3 sequence (DNA): TGCAGTGCTAGAGATATGAGGACCAGAACTGAAGCTTTCTTT. It yields the protein CSARDMRTRTEAFF.

The chain uses TRBV7-9 and TRBJ2-3; 8 bases map to TRBD1. CDR3 length: 16 amino acids. The germline gives CDR1 SEHNR, CDR2 FQNEAQ (reference sequence). The V gene end was trimmed by 3 bases and the J gene end by 1 base; junction bases not matched to a gene: 6. The CDR3 DNA reads as TGTGCCAGCAGCTTTCTGGACAGGGTAGGCACAGATACGCAGTATTTT. It is translated as CASSFLDRVGTDTQYF.

The chain joins TRBV19 to TRBJ1-5; D unresolved. Trimming pared 5 bases from V and 10 bases from J, leaving 30 bases between. Germline lookup yields CDR1 LNHDA and CDR2 SQIVND (reference sequence). This CDR3 is built from 18 residues. The CDR3 DNA is TGTGCCAGTAGTCCCCTCGGCGGGCGGGGAGTTGGCAATCGTCCCCAGCATTTT. Translating it yields CASSPLGGRGVGNRPQHF.